This TCR beta chain derives from a study of vaccination effects on CD4 cells after COVID-19. Study background: Samples were given by two convalescent patients 16 days and one week before vaccination. Study outcomes and limitations: New vaccine-induced clones dominated post-vaccine spike-reactive clones in convalescents.

Using immunoSEQ multiplex PCR, the repertoire was profiled, and TCRdb retains in-frame clones only, with some absent. The repertoire holds tens of thousands of clones, with 72% as singletons. With respect to this clone: Its cognate antigen is unknown.

This CDR3 contains 15 residues. Germline V lookup: CDR1 MNHNY, CDR2 SVGAGI (reference sequence). V lost 5 bases to trimming and J lost 2 bases; unmatched junction nucleotides: 5. Researchers isolated CD4+ T cells once less than 13 days of culture had elapsed. Cultures had half their medium replaced with IL-2 medium on days 3 and 7. The specimen comprised CD4+ T cells from PBMCs cultured without peptide, sampled before COVID-19 vaccination. This receptor was identified in a human donor who had a prior SARS-CoV-2 infection. The J gene is TRBJ2-7, the V gene TRBV6-6, with 11 bases that match TRBD1. In nucleotides, the CDR3 is TGTGCCAGCAGTGACCCGGGACAGGGGGCCTACGAGCAGTACTTC. It translates to CASSDPGQGAYEQYF.